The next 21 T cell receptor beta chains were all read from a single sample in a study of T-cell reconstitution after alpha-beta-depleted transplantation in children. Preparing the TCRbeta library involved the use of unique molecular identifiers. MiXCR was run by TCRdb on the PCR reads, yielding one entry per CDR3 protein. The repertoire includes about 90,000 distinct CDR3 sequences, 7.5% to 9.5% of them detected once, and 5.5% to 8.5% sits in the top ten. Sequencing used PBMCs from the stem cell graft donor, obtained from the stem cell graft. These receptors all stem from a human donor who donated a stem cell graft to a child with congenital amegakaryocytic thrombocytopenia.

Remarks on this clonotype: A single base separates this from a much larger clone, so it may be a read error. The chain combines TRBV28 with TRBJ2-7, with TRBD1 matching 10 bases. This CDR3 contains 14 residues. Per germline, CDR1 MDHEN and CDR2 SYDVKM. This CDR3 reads CASDRGQGAYVQYF. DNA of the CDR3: TGTGCCAGCGACAGGGGGCAAGGGGCCTACGTGCAGTACTTC.

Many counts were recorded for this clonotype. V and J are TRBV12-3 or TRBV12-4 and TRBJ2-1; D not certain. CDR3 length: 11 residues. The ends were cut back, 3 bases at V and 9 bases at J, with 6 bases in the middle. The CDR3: CASSLRGEQFF. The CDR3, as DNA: TGTGCCAGCAGTTTGCGCGGTGAGCAGTTCTTC.

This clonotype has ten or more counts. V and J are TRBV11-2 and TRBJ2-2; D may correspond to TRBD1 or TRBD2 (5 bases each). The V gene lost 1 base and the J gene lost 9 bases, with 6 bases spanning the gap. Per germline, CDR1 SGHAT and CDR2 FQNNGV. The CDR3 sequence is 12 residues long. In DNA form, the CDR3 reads TGTGCCAGCAGCTTAGCGGGGCGGGAGCTGTTTTTT. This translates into CASSLAGRELFF.

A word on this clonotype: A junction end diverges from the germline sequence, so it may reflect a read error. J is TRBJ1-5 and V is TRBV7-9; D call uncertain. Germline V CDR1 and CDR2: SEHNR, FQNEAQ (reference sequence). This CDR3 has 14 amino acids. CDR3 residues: CASSPSLLCQLQHF. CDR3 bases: TGTGCCAGCAGCCCTTCGCTCCTTTGTCAGCTCCAGCATTTT.

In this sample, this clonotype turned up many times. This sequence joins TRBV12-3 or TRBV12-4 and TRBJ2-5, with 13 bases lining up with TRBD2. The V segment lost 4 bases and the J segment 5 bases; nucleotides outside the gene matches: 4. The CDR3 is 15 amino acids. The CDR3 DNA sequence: TGTGCCAGCAGTTCAACTAGCGGGAGGGCGGAGACCCAGTACTTC. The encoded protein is CASSSTSGRAETQYF.

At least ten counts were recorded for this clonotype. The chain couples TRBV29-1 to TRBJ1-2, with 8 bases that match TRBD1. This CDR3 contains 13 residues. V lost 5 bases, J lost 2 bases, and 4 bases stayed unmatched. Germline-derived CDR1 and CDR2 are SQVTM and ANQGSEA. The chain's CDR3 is CSVKDRENYGYTF. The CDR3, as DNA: TGCAGCGTTAAGGACAGGGAGAACTATGGCTACACCTTC.

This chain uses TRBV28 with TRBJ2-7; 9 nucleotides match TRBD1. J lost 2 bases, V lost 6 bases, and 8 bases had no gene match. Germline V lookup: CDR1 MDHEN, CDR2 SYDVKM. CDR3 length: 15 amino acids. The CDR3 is CASSPGTGPPYEQYF. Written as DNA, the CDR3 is TGTGCCAGCAGCCCCGGGACAGGGCCTCCCTACGAGCAGTACTTC.

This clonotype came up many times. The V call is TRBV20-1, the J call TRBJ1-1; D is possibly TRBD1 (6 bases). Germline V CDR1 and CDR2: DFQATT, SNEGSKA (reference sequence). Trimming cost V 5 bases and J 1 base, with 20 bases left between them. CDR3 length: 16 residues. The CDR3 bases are TGCAGTGCTCCAGATAGGGGGGGCACGAGGAACACTGAAGCTTTCTTT. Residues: CSAPDRGGTRNTEAFF.

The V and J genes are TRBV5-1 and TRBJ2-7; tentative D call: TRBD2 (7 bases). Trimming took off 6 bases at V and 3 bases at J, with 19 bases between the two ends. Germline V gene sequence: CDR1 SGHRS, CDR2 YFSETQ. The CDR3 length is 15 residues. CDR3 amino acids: CASTKDTGGFYEQYF. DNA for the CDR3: TGCGCCAGCACCAAAGACACGGGGGGCTTCTACGAGCAGTACTTC.

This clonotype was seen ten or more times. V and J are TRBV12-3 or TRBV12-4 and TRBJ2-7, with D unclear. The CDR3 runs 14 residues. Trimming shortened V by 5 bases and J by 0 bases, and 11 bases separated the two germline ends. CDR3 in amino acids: CASSPPTDSYEQYF. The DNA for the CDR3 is TGTGCCAGCAGTCCCCCCACTGACTCCTACGAGCAGTACTTC.

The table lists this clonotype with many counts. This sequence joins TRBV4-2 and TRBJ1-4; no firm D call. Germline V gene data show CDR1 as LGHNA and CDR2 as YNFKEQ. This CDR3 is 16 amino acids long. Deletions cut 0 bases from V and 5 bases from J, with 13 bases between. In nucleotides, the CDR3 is TGTGCCAGCAGCCAAGATCCCAACCGAATAAATGAAAAACTGTTTTTT. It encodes CASSQDPNRINEKLFF.

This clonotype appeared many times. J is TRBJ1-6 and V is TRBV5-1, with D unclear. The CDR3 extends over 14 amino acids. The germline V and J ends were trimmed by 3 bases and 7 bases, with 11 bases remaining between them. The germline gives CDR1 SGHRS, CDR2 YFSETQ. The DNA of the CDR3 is TGCGCCAGCAGCTCCGTAGGTGAGAATTCACCCCTCCACTTT. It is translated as CASSSVGENSPLHF.

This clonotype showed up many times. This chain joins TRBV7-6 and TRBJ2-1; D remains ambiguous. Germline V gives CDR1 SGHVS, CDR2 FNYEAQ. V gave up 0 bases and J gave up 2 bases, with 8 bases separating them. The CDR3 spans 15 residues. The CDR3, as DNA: TGTGCCAGCAGCTTAGCAGGGATCGCCTACAATGAGCAGTTCTTC. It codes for CASSLAGIAYNEQFF.

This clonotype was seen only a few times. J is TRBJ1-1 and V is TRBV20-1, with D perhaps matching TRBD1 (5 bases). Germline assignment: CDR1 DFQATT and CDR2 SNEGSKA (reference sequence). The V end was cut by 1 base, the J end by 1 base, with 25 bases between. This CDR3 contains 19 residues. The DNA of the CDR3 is TGCAGTGCTAGAGCGACCCTTATAGGAGGGGTTCGGGGGAACACTGAAGCTTTCTTT. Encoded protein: CSARATLIGGVRGNTEAFF.

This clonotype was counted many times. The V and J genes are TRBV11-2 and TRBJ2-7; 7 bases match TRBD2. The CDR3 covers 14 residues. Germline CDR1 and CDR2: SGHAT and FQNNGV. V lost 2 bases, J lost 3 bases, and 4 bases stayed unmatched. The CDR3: CASSLYRGGYEQYF. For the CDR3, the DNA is TGTGCCAGCAGCTTATACCGCGGGGGCTACGAGCAGTACTTC.

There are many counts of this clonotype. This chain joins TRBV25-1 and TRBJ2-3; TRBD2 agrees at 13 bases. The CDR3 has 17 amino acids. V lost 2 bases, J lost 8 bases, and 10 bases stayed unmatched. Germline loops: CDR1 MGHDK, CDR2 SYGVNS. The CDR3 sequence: CASSENRPGLAGLTQYF. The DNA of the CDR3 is TGTGCCAGCAGTGAAAACCGACCGGGACTAGCGGGACTTACGCAGTATTTT.

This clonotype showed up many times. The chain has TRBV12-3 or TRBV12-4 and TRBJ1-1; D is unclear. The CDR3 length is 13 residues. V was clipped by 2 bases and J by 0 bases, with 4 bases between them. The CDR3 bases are TGTGCCAGCAGTTTACCCATGAACACTGAAGCTTTCTTT. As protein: CASSLPMNTEAFF.

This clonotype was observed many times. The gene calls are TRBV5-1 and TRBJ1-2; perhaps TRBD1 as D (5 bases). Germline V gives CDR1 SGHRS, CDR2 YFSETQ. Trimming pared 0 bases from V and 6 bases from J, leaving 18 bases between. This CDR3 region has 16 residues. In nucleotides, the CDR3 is TGCGCCAGCAGCTTGGAACTTCGGGGGTCCAACGATGGCTACACCTTC. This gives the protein CASSLELRGSNDGYTF. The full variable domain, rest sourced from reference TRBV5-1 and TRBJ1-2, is KAGVTQTPRYLIKTRGQQVTLSCSPISGHRSVSWYQQTPGQGLQFLFEYFSETQRNKGNFPGRFSGRQFSNSRSEMNVSTLELGDSALYLCASSLELRGSNDGYTFGSGTRLTVV.

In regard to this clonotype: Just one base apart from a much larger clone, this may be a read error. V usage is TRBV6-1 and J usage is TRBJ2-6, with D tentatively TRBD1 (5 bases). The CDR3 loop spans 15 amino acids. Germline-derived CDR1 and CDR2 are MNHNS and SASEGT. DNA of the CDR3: TGTGCCAGTAATAAGGGGCAGGCTGGGGCCAACGTCGTGACTTTC. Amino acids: CASNKGQAGANVVTF.

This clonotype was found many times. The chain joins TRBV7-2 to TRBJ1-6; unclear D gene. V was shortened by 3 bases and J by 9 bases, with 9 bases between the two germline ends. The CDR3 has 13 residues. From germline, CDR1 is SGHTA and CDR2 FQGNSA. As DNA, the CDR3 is TGTGCCAGCAGCTTTTCGGCGAGTTCACCCCTCCACTTT. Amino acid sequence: CASSFSASSPLHF.

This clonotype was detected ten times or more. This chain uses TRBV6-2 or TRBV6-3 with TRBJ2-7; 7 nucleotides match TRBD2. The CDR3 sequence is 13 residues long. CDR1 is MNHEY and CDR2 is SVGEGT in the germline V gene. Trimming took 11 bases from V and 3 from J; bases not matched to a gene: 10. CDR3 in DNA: TGTGCCGGCTCAGCGGGATCAGGCTACGAGCAGTACTTC. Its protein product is CAGSAGSGYEQYF.